Detailed here is one T cell receptor beta chain. The data stem from a study of blood T cell repertoires in COVID-19. About the research overall: From the United States, Italy and Spain came samples of acute and convalescent COVID-19. The analysed material was cDNA or gDNA that came from T cells, B-cell-depleted T cells, or PBMCs.

Clinical history reported by participants formed the basis on which cohorts were assigned. Germline V gene data show CDR1 as SGDLS and CDR2 as YYNGEE. V was clipped by 4 bases and J by 6 bases; unmatched bases: 5. The CDR3 is made up of 14 amino acids. Under the authors' procedure: Amplifying reference gene primers gave estimates of nucleated cell counts. Profiled with immunoSEQ multiplex PCR; TCRdb holds only in-frame clones, not every one. V, J and clone size reflect that table, while D and trimming were determined from the DNA. Of roughly 400,000 clones listed, roughly 84% are singletons. The V and J genes are TRBV9 and TRBJ2-3; TRBD1 agrees at 10 bases. The sequenced sample was PBMCs or T cells enriched from blood (not recorded which). The sequence came from a woman aged 18-29 years who had been exposed to COVID-19. CDR3 bases: TGTGCCAGCAGCCCACGACAGGGGGCCGATACGCAGTATTTT. Its protein is CASSPRQGADTQYF.